This T cell receptor beta chain is drawn from a study of CD8 T cells in Susac syndrome. Study-wide results and caveats: The authors acknowledged that their TCR sequencing and HLA analysis involved a relatively small number of individuals.

Trimming at V came to 8 bases and at J to 0 bases, leaving 7 bases not matched to a gene. The CDR3 length is 14 residues. CDR1 is DFQATT and CDR2 is SNEGSKA in the germline V gene (reference sequence). As for this clonotype: As yet, its antigen is unknown.

Healthy donors matched for age and sex were used as controls. Both CD4+ and CD8+ T cells were negatively isolated, and TEMRA cells underwent FACS enrichment. After extraction with the RNeasy kit, roughly 0.5 to 1 ug of the RNA was reverse transcribed using random hexamers. With immunoSEQ multiplex PCR, TCR beta CDR3 was amplified across 54 Vbeta and 13 Jbeta. In TCRdb, the immunoSEQ multiplex PCR reads were re-called with MiXCR into one record per CDR3 protein. The data contain more than 150,000 distinct CDR3 sequences, about 92% of them singletons. Material for sequencing was CD4+ T cells from PBMCs. The receptor was derived from a human donor in good health. The chain couples TRBV20-1 to TRBJ2-1, with 7 bases identical to TRBD2. The CDR3 loop is CSTRAGPSYNEQFF. The CDR3, as DNA: TGCAGTACCCGAGCGGGGCCCTCCTACAATGAGCAGTTCTTC.